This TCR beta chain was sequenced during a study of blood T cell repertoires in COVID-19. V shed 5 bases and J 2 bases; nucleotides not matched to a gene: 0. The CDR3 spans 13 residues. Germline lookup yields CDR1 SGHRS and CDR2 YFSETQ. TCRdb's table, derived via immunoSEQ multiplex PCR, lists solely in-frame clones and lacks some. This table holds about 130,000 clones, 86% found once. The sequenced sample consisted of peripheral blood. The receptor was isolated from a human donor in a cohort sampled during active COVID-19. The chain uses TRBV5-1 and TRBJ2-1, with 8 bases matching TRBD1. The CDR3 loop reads CASRQGAYNEQFF. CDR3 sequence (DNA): TGCGCCAGCAGACAGGGGGCCTACAATGAGCAGTTCTTC.